These 13 T cell receptor beta chains came from one sample sequenced in a study of blood T cell repertoires in COVID-19. Profiled with immunoSEQ multiplex PCR; TCRdb holds only in-frame clones, not every one. The profile covers approximately 300,000 clones, with roughly 90% appearing a single time and around 0.8% taken by the ten largest. The sample taken for sequencing was peripheral blood. The receptor source for this set is a man aged 25 to 40 with acute or convalescent COVID-19.

The rearrangement joins TRBV28 to TRBJ2-3; weak D call: TRBD2 (6 bases). V lost 6 bases, J lost 5 bases, and 21 bases lay in between. CDR1 is MDHEN and CDR2 is SYDVKM in the germline V gene. The CDR3 length is 16 residues. This CDR3 reads CASSVPGPHSGDTQYF. The CDR3 DNA is TGTGCCAGCAGCGTTCCGGGACCTCATAGCGGAGATACGCAGTATTTT.

This chain links TRBV18 with TRBJ1-6, with 8 nucleotides matching TRBD1. V lost 8 bases, J lost 10 bases, and 13 bases stayed unmatched. This CDR3 has 15 amino acids. Germline assignment: CDR1 KGHSH and CDR2 LQKENI. The CDR3 sequence: CASQGTGIERSPLHF. The CDR3 region has the DNA TGTGCCAGCCAGGGGACAGGCATCGAGAGGTCACCCCTCCACTTT.

This sequence joins TRBV30 and TRBJ2-3, with a weak D call TRBD2 (6 bases). The CDR3 has 16 residues. The V gene's germline CDR1 is GTSNPN and CDR2 SVGIG (reference sequence). The V gene lost 3 bases and the J gene lost 4 bases, with 20 bases spanning the gap. Here the CDR3 DNA reads TGTGCCTGGAGCCCACCTGGGACTGCCCCCCCAGATACGCAGTATTTT. Its translation is CAWSPPGTAPPDTQYF.

The chain carries TRBV12-1 and TRBJ2-7; whether TRBD2, the table's D call, matches the DNA was not checked. TRBV12-1 is reported as a pseudogene. The length of the CDR3 is 16 residues. DNA of the CDR3: TGTGCCAGCAGCTATGTCTTTTGCGGGAGGGCCAGAGAGCAGTACTTC. Amino acids: CASSYVFCGRAREQYF.

The rearrangement links TRBV5-1 to TRBJ2-7, with 10 nucleotides matching TRBD2. V lost 5 bases, J lost 0 bases, and 8 bases stayed unmatched. The CDR3 length is 16 residues. Germline CDR1 reads SGHRS; CDR2 reads YFSETQ. The CDR3 DNA reads TGCGCCAGCAGTCGTTCTAGCGGGGGTTCCTCCTACGAGCAGTACTTC. Residues: CASSRSSGGSSYEQYF.

This sequence joins TRBV3-1 (or the pseudogene TRBV3-2) and TRBJ2-2, with 10 bases identical to TRBD2. This CDR3 is built from 14 residues. The germline V gene has CDR1 LGHDT and CDR2 YNNKEL (reference sequence). The junction had 3 bases not matched to a gene; V was cut back by 4 bases and J by 7 bases. CDR3 sequence reads: CASSPSGGYGELFF. CDR3 sequence (DNA): TGTGCCAGCAGCCCTAGCGGGGGCTACGGGGAGCTGTTTTTT.

The chain is built from TRBV5-4 and TRBJ2-5; 9 nucleotides align to TRBD2. Germline CDR1 SGHNT, CDR2 YYREEE (reference sequence). V shed 5 bases, J shed 4 bases, and the junction held 3 bases outside the gene matches. The CDR3 is 13 amino acids. CDR3 coding DNA: TGTGCCAGCAGTCAACTAGCGGGAGAGACCCAGTACTTC. It yields the protein CASSQLAGETQYF.

This chain uses TRBV28 with TRBJ1-3; possibly TRBD1 for D (6 bases). Per germline, CDR1 MDHEN and CDR2 SYDVKM. V was cut by 7 bases and J by 0 bases, with 10 bases left in between. The CDR3 length is 14 residues. The CDR3 sequence: CASTTGSSGNTIYF. The DNA of the CDR3 is TGTGCCAGCACCACAGGGAGCTCTGGAAACACCATATATTTT.

This chain joins TRBV2 and TRBJ1-5, with D possibly TRBD1 on 5 matching bases. Per the germline V gene, CDR1 is SNHLY and CDR2 is FYNNEI. The CDR3 has 12 amino acids. V was pared by 7 bases and J by 6 bases, with 10 bases between. CDR3 sequence (DNA): TGTGCCAGCACCAGGGAAAGTCAGCCCCAGCATTTT. Encoded protein: CASTRESQPQHF.

The chain joins TRBV7-6 to TRBJ2-3; possibly TRBD1 for D (6 bases). V lost 4 bases to trimming and J lost 0 bases, with 14 bases between them. CDR3 size: 16 residues. Germline assignment: CDR1 SGHVS and CDR2 FNYEAQ. The CDR3 nucleotides are TGTGCCAGCAGCTCCAGTTTCGGGACAAGCACAGATACGCAGTATTTT. It translates to CASSSSFGTSTDTQYF. The variable domain in full, completed from reference TRBV7-6 and TRBJ2-3, reads GAGVSQSPRYKVTKRGQDVALRCDPISGHVSLYWYRQALGQGPEFLTYFNYEAQQDKSGLPNDRFSAERPEGSISTLTIQRTEQRDSAMYRCASSSSFGTSTDTQYFGPGTRLTVL.

The chain employs TRBV13 and TRBJ2-1, with D possibly TRBD1 on 6 matching bases. This CDR3 spans 14 amino acids. CDR1 and CDR2 from the germline V gene are PRHDT and FYEKMQ (reference sequence). V was cut by 3 bases and J by 5 bases, with 11 bases left in between. As DNA, the CDR3 is TGTGCCAGCAGCTTCCGGGACACGGACAATGAGCAGTTCTTC. This sequence encodes CASSFRDTDNEQFF.

DNA for the CDR3: TGTGCCAGCGGGGGGGGGTTTGGAAACACCATATATTTT. This sequence encodes CASGGGFGNTIYF. The chain carries TRBV28 and TRBJ1-3; D possibly corresponds to TRBD1 (5 bases). This CDR3 has 13 residues. Trimming shortened V by 8 bases and J by 3 bases, and 11 bases separated the two germline ends. Germline loops: CDR1 MDHEN, CDR2 SYDVKM.

V usage is TRBV19 and J usage is TRBJ2-5; 7 positions match TRBD1. The V and J ends lost 7 bases and 1 base, in that order; junction bases with no gene match: 9. Germline-derived CDR1 and CDR2 are LNHDA and SQIVND (reference sequence). This CDR3 has 15 amino acids. The CDR3 DNA reads TGTGCCAGTATGAACAGGGGAGCTAGCCAAGAGACCCAGTACTTC. Translated: CASMNRGASQETQYF.